This T cell receptor beta chain was documented in a study of radiotherapy plus CTLA-4 blockade in lung cancer. Study summary: With around 30% of patients having disease control, objective responses were seen in about 17%.

The length of the CDR3 is 15 residues. With 5 bases clipped from V and 3 bases from J, the junction kept 8 bases outside the gene matches. Germline-derived CDR1 and CDR2 are LNHDA and SQIVND (reference sequence). Sequencing used immunoSEQ multiplex PCR; TCRdb keeps in-frame clones, though not all of them. The table lists over 100,000 clones, more than 75% of them singletons. This clone was observed a single time. The chain recombines TRBV19 with TRBJ2-7; TRBD1 matches 9 bases. The source was peripheral blood, collected from a patient treated with radiotherapy plus ipilimumab. The sequence came from a human donor with non-small cell lung cancer that progressed on radiotherapy plus ipilimumab. Some clones in this sample may be carry-over from other donors' samples. The CDR3 protein is CASSAWTGAIYEQYF. DNA for the CDR3: TGTGCCAGTAGTGCCTGGACAGGGGCCATCTACGAGCAGTACTTC.